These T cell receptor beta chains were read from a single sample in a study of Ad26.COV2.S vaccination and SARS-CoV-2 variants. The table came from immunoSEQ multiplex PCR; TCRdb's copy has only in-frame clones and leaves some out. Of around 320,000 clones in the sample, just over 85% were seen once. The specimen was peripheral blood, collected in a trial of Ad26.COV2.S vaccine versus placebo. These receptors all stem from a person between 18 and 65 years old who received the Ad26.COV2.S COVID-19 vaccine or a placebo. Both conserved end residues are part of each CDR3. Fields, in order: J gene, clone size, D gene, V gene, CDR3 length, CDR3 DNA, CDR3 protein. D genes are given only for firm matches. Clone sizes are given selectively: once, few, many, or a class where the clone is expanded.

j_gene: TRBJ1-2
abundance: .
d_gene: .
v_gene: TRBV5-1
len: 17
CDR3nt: TGCGCCAGCAGCTTGAAGGGAAGCTACAGTTTTAACTATGGCTACACCTTC
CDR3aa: CASSLKGSYSFNYGYTF

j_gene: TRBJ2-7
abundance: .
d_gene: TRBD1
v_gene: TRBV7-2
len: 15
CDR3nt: TGTGCCAGCAGCTTAGGTGGGACAGGGGCCTACGAGCAGTACTTC
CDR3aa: CASSLGGTGAYEQYF

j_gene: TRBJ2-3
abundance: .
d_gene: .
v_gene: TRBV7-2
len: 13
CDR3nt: TGTGCCAGCAGCCTAACAAGTTGGGATACGCAGTATTTT
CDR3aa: CASSLTSWDTQYF

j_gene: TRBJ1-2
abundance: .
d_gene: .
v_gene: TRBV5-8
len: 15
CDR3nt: TGTGCCAGCAGCCCCTCGGGGGGCCCGGTGAGGGGCTACACCTTC
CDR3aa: CASSPSGGPVRGYTF

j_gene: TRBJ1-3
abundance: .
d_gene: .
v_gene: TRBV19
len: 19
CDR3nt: TGTGCCAGTAGTATTCGGGGTCCCCCGGGACAAAGCTCTGGAAACACCATATATTTT
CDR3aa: CASSIRGPPGQSSGNTIYF

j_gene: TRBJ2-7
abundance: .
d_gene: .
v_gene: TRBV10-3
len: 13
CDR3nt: TGTGCCATCAGTGAGGACAGTACCTACGAGCAGTACTTC
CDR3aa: CAISEDSTYEQYF

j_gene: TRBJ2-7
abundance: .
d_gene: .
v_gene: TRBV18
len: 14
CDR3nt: TGTGCCAGCTCACCACCGGCGGGGTCCTACGAGCAGTACTTC
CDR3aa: CASSPPAGSYEQYF

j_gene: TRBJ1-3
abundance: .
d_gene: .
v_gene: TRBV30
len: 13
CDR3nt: TGTGCCTGGAGTGTATTGTCTGGAAACACCATATATTTT
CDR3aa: CAWSVLSGNTIYF

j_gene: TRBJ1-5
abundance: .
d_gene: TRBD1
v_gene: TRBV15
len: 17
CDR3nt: TGTGCCACCAGCAGTGGGACAGGGGCAGCCTCTGGTCAGCCCCAGCATTTT
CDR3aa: CATSSGTGAASGQPQHF

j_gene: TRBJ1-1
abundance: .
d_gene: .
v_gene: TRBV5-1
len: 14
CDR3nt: TGCGCCAGCAGCTACGCTGGGTTGAACACTGAAGCTTTCTTT
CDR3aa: CASSYAGLNTEAFF

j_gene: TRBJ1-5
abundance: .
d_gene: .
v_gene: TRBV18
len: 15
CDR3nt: TGTGCCAGCTCATCTACCCAGGTTAGCAATCAGCCCCAGCATTTT
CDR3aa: CASSSTQVSNQPQHF

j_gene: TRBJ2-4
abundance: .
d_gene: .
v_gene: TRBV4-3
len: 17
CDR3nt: TGCGCCAGCAGCCAAGATACGCAGGTAGCCAGGCGGGGCATTCAGTACTTC
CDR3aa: CASSQDTQVARRGIQYF

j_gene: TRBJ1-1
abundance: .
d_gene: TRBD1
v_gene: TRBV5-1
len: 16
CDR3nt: TGCGCCAGCAGGTTCCGACAGGGGGCCCCTAACACTGAAGCTTTCTTT
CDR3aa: CASRFRQGAPNTEAFF

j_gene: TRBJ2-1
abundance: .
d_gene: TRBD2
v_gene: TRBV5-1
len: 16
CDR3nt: TGCGCCAGCAGCCAAAGCGGGGGGGCCTCCTACAATGAGCAGTTCTTC
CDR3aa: CASSQSGGASYNEQFF

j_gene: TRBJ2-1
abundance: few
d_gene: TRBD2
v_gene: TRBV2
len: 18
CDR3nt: TGTGCCAGCCGGGGGGCTAGCGGGCGCCAAACTGGATACAATGAGCAGTTCTTC
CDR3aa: CASRGASGRQTGYNEQFF

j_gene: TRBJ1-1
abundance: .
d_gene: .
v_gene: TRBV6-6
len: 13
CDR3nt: TGTGCCAGCAGTTATGGTGCGCGGGCTGAAGCTTTCTTT
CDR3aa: CASSYGARAEAFF

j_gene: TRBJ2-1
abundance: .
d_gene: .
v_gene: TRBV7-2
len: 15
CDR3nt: TGTGCCAGCAGCCCCCTTGGGGGGGGCAACAATGAGCAGTTCTTC
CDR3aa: CASSPLGGGNNEQFF

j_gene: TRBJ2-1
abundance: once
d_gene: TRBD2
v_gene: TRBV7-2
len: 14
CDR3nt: TGTGCCAGCAGCTTTAGCGGGGGGGTGAGTGAGCAGTTCTTC
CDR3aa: CASSFSGGVSEQFF

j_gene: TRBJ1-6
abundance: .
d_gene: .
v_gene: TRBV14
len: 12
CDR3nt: TGTGCCAGCAGTCCCAGGGGTTCACCCCTCCACTTT
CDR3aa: CASSPRGSPLHF

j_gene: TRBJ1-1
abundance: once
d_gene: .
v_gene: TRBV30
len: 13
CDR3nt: TGTGCCTGGAATTCAGATACCAACACTGAAGCTTTCTTT
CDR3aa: CAWNSDTNTEAFF

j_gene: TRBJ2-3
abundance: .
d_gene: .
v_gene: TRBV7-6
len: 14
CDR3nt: TGTGCCAGCAGCTTAGATCCAGGGACAGATACGCAGTATTTT
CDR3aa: CASSLDPGTDTQYF

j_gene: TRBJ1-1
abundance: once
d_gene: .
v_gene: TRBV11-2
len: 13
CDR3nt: TGTGCCAGCAGCTTAGGCCGAAACACTGAAGCTTTCTTT
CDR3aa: CASSLGRNTEAFF

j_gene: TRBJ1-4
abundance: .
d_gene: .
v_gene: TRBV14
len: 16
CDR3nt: TGTGCCAGCAGCCCCCTCTTACAGGCTCGTAATGAAAAACTGTTTTTT
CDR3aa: CASSPLLQARNEKLFF

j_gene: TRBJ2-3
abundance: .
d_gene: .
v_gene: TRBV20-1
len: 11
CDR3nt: TGCAGTGCTAGGGACCGAGATACGCAGTATTTT
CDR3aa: CSARDRDTQYF

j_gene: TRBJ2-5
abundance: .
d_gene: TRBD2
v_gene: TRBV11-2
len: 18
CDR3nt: TGTGCCAGCAGCTTCGGGGGACTAGCGGGGGGATTCCAAGAGACCCAGTACTTC
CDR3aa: CASSFGGLAGGFQETQYF